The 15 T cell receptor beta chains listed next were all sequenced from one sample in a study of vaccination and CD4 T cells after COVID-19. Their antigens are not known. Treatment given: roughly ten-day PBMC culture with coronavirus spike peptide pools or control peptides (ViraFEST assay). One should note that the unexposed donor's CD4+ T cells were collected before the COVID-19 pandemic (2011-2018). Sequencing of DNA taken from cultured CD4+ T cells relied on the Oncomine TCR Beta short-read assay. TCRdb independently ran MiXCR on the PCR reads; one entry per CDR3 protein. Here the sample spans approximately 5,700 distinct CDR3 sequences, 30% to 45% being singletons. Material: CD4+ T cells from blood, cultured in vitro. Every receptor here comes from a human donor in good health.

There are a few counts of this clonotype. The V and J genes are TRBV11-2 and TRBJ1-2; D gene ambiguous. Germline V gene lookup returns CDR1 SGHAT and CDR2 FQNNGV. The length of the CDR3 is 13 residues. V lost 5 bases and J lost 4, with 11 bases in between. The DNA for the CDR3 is TGTGCCAGCAGCCCCAGTGGTCCCTATGGCTACACCTTC. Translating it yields CASSPSGPYGYTF.

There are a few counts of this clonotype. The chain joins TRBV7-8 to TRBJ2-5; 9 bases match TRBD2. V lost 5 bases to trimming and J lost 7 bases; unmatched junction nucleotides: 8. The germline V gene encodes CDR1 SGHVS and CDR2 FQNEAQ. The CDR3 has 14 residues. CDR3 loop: CASSRGLAARTQYF. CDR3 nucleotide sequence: TGTGCCAGCAGCCGGGGACTAGCCGCAAGGACCCAGTACTTC.

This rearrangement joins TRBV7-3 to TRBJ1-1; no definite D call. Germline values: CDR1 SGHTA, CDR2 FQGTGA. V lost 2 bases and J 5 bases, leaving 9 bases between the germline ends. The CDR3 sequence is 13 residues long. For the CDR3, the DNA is TGTGCCAGCAGCTTAGATCAGTGGACTGAAGCTTTCTTT. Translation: CASSLDQWTEAFF.

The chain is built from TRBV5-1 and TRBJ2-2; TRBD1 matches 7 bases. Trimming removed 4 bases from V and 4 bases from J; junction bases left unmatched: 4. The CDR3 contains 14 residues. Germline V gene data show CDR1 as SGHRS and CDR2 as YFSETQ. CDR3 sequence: CASSGDSRTGELFF. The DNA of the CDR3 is TGCGCCAGCAGCGGGGACAGTCGCACCGGGGAGCTGTTTTTT.

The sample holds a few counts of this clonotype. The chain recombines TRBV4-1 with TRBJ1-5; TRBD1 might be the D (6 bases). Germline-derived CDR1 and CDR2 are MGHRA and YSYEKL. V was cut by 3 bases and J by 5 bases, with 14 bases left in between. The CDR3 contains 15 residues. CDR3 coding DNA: TGCGCCAGCAGCCAGGATCAGGGGTGGCATCAGCCCCAGCATTTT. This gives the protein CASSQDQGWHQPQHF.

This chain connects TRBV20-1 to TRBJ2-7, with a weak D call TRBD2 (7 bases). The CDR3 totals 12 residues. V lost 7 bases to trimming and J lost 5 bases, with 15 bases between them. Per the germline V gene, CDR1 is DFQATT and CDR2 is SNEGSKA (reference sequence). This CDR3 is CSGMRGQDEQYF. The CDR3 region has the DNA TGCAGTGGAATGCGGGGGCAGGACGAGCAGTACTTC.

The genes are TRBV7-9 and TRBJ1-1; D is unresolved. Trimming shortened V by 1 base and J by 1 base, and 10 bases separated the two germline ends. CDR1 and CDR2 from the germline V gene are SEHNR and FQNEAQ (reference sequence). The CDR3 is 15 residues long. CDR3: CASSLGLSSNTEAFF. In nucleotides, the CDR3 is TGTGCCAGCAGCTTAGGGCTCAGCTCGAACACTGAAGCTTTCTTT.

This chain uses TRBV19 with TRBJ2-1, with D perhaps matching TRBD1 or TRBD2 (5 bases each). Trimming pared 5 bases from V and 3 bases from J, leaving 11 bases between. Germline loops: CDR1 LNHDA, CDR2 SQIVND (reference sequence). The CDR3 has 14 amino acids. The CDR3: CASSFGTDYNEQFF. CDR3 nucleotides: TGTGCCAGTAGTTTTGGGACCGACTACAATGAGCAGTTCTTC.

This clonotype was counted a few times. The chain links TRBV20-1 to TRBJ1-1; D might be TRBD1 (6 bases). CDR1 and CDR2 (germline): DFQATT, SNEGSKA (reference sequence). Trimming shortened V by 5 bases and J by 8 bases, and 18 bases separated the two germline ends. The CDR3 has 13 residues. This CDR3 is CSALPYPDREAFF. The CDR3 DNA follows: TGCAGTGCTCTTCCATACCCTGACAGGGAAGCTTTCTTT.

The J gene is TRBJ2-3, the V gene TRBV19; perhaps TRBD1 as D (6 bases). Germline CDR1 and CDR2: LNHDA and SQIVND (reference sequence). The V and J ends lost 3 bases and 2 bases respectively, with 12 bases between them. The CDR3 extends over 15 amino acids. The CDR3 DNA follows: TGTGCCAGTAGTATCCGCCCAGGGGACACAGATACGCAGTATTTT. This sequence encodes CASSIRPGDTDTQYF.

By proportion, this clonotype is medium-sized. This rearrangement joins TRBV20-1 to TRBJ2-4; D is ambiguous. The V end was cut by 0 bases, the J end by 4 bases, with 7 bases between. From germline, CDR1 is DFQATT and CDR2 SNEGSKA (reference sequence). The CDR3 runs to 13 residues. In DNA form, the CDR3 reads TGCAGTGCTAGAGATCACCGGAAAAACATTCAGTACTTC. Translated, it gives CSARDHRKNIQYF.

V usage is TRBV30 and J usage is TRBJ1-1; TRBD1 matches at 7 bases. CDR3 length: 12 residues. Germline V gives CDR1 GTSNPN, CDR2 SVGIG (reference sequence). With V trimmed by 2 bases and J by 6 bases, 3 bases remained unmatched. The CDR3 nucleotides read TGTGCCTGGAGTAAGGGACAGTCTGAAGCTTTCTTT. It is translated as CAWSKGQSEAFF.

The CDR3 spells CASLAAAGGGKLFF. The CDR3 DNA reads as TGTGCCAGCTTAGCGGCGGCAGGGGGGGGAAAACTGTTTTTT. V is TRBV6-1 and J is TRBJ1-4; 7 bases line up with TRBD1. The ends lost 8 bases at V and 10 bases at J; junction bases unmatched: 13. CDR1 and CDR2 from the germline V gene are MNHNS and SASEGT. The CDR3 consists of 14 residues.

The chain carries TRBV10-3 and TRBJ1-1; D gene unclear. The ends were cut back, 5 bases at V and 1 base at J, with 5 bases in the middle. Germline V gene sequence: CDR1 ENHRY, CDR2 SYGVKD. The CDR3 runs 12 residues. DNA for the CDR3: TGTGCCATCAGTACACAGAACACTGAAGCTTTCTTT. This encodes CAISTQNTEAFF.

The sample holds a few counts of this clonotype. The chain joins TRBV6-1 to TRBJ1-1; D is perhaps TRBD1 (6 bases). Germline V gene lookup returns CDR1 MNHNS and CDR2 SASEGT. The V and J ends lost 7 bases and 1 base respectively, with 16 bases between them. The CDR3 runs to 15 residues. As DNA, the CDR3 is TGTGCCAGCACCTGGGACAACCTGGGGAACACTGAAGCTTTCTTT. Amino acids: CASTWDNLGNTEAFF.